The next 11 T cell receptor beta chains were all read from a single sample in a study of OX40 agonist ivuxolimab in advanced cancers. Libraries were constructed by the immunoSEQ multiplex PCR assay. This immuneACCESS table, as held by TCRdb, lists in-frame sequences with V and J called but not all clones. Of the missing ones, under half trace to an unresolved V gene in checked studies; the others have no known cause. Across this sample there are around 11,000 clones, with over 60% seen only once. Approximately 36% of the sample is taken by the ten largest. The specimen was CD4+ or CD8+ T cells sorted from blood, collected in a trial of the OX40 agonist ivuxolimab. These receptors all stem from an adult with an advanced solid tumor such as melanoma, head and neck, liver or kidney cancer.

The J gene is TRBJ2-7, the V gene TRBV4-2; 12 bases match TRBD1. CDR3 length: 15 amino acids. The germline CDR1 and CDR2 sequences are LGHNA and YNFKEQ. J was trimmed by 7 bases and V by 4 bases; bases with no gene match: 8. CDR3 sequence: CASSLPGQGAREQYF. The CDR3 bases are TGTGCCAGCAGCCTTCCGGGACAGGGGGCGAGGGAGCAGTACTTC.

V is TRBV5-8 and J is TRBJ2-7; D call uncertain. The CDR3 extends over 14 amino acids. The germline V gene has CDR1 SGHTS and CDR2 YDEGEE. V lost 0 bases and J 0 bases, leaving 7 bases between the germline ends. CDR3 coding DNA: TGTGCCAGCAGCTTGGTACTATACTCCTACGAGCAGTACTTC. This translates into CASSLVLYSYEQYF.

The rearrangement joins TRBV18 to TRBJ2-5, with D possibly TRBD2 on 5 matching bases. The assigned J gene may be wrong: the sequence end matches TRBJ2-7 better. The CDR3 runs to 14 residues. Germline assignment: CDR1 KGHSH and CDR2 LQKENI. CDR3 amino acids: CASSPSAGTYEQYF. Written as DNA, the CDR3 is TGTGCCAGCTCACCAAGCGCCGGGACCTACGAGCAGTACTTC.

The CDR3 spells CASSIVLPDNEQFF. The CDR3 DNA sequence: TGTGCCAGTAGTATAGTACTACCTGACAATGAGCAGTTCTTC. This rearrangement joins TRBV19 to TRBJ2-1; D remains ambiguous. V was pared by 1 base and J by 5 bases, with 9 bases between. The CDR3 loop spans 14 amino acids. Germline values: CDR1 LNHDA, CDR2 SQIVND (reference sequence).

The rearrangement links TRBV6-4 to TRBJ2-7; D not certain. V was clipped by 7 bases and J by 4 bases, with 11 bases between them. This CDR3 contains 12 residues. Germline CDR1 reads MRHNA; CDR2 reads SNTAGT. In DNA, the CDR3 is TGTGCCAGCAACATCCCCCTTTACGAGCAGTACTTC. It codes for CASNIPLYEQYF.

As DNA, the CDR3 is TGTGCCAGCAGTGAGACATCTGGAAACACCATATATTTT. This sequence encodes CASSETSGNTIYF. This chain uses TRBV25-1 with TRBJ1-3; D is unresolved. CDR1 and CDR2 (germline): MGHDK, SYGVNS. The CDR3 covers 13 residues. V lost 3 bases and J 1 base, leaving 4 bases between the germline ends.

The chain employs TRBV7-2 and TRBJ2-1, with TRBD2 matching over 8 bases. The ends lost 2 bases at V and 4 bases at J; junction bases unmatched: 7. The CDR3 loop spans 16 amino acids. Germline values: CDR1 SGHTA, CDR2 FQGNSA. In nucleotides, the CDR3 is TGTGCCAGCAGCTTATATGGGCGGGGGGTTTACAATGAGCAGTTCTTC. This encodes CASSLYGRGVYNEQFF.

On this clone itself: A much larger clonotype is one base distant, so this may be a read error. The sample has other DNA sequences that encode this CDR3 too. The chain carries TRBV15 and TRBJ2-2; D unresolved. This CDR3 has 14 amino acids. Germline V gives CDR1 LNHNV, CDR2 YYDKDF (reference sequence). V was trimmed by 0 bases and J by 3 bases, leaving 5 bases between them. The CDR3 DNA follows: TGTGCCACCAGCAGAGATGGGGACACCGGGGAGCTGTTTTTT. It codes for CATSRDGDTGELFF. Combining the CDR3 with reference TRBV15 and TRBJ2-2 gives the whole variable domain DAMVIQNPRYQVTQFGKPVTLSCSQTLNHNVMYWYQQKSSQAPKLLFHYYDKDFNNEADTPDNFQSRRPNTSFCFLDIRSPGLGDTAMYLCATSRDGDTGELFFGEGSRLTVL.

This chain joins TRBV5-5 and TRBJ1-1; D is possibly TRBD1 (5 bases). Germline lookup yields CDR1 SGHKS and CDR2 YYEKEE (reference sequence). The V end was cut by 2 bases, the J end by 4 bases, with 12 bases between. The CDR3 length is 14 residues. The CDR3 here is CASSLDDSGTEAFF. In DNA, the CDR3 is TGTGCCAGCAGCTTAGATGACAGTGGCACTGAAGCTTTCTTT. Full variable domain (rest looked up from reference TRBV5-5 and TRBJ1-1): DAGVTQSPTHLIKTRGQQVTLRCSPISGHKSVSWYQQVLGQGPQFIFQYYEKEERGRGNFPDRFSARQFPNYSSELNVNALLLGDSALYLCASSLDDSGTEAFFGQGTRLTVV.

This chain links TRBV21-1 with TRBJ2-1; the table assigns TRBD2, which was not confirmed against the DNA. TRBV21-1 is a documented pseudogene. The CDR3 extends over 14 amino acids. CDR3 nucleotides: TGTGCCGGACCATGGGGGAGGCACAGGAATGAGCAGTTCTTC. Protein product: CAGPWGRHRNEQFF.

V is TRBV21-1 and J is TRBJ1-2; TRBD1, as called in the table, went unchecked against the DNA. TRBV21-1 is described as a pseudogene. CDR3 length: 16 amino acids. CDR3 residues: CASSNLQGAIGYGYTF. CDR3 nucleotide sequence: TGTGCCAGCAGCAACCTTCAGGGGGCCATAGGCTATGGCTACACCTTC.